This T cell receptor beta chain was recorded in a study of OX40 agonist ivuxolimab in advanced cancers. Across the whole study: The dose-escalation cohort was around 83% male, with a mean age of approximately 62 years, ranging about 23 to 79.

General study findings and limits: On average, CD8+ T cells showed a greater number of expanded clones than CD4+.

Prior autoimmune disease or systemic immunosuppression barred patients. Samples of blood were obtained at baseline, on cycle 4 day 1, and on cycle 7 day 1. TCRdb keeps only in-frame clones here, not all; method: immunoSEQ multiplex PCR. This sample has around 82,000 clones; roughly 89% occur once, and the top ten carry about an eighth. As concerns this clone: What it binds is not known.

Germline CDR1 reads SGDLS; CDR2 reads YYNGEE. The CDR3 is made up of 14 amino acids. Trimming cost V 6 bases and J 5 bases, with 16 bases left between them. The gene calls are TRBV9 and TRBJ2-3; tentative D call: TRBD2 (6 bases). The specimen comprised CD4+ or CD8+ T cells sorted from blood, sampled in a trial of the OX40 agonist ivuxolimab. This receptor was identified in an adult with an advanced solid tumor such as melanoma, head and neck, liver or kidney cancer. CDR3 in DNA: TGTGCCAGCAATAAGGCCCCGGGGGAAGATACGCAGTATTTT. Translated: CASNKAPGEDTQYF.